This TCR beta chain was recorded in a study of blood T cell repertoires in COVID-19. As for the study in general: Material from acute and convalescent COVID-19 was sourced from the United States, Italy and Spain.

Clinical histories supplied by participants themselves formed the basis of cohort assignment. Recovered status in Cohort 3 required two negative PCRs, clearance, or symptom resolution. The CDR3 covers 17 residues. Deletions cut 4 bases from V and 4 bases from J, with 20 bases between. The germline V gene has CDR1 SGHRS and CDR2 YFSETQ. Clones were sequenced by immunoSEQ multiplex PCR, and TCRdb holds only the in-frame ones, with some missing. This sample carries about 400,000 clones, around nine tenths of them seen once, and the ten largest clones take about 1.8%. This rearrangement joins TRBV5-1 to TRBJ2-2, with D possibly being TRBD2 (5 bases). The specimen sequenced was PBMCs or T cells enriched from blood (not recorded which). The sequence was obtained from a woman in her 30s who had recovered from COVID-19. CDR3 residues: CASSPPTSGYPTGELFF. The CDR3 DNA reads TGCGCCAGCAGCCCCCCAACCTCGGGATACCCCACCGGGGAGCTGTTTTTT.